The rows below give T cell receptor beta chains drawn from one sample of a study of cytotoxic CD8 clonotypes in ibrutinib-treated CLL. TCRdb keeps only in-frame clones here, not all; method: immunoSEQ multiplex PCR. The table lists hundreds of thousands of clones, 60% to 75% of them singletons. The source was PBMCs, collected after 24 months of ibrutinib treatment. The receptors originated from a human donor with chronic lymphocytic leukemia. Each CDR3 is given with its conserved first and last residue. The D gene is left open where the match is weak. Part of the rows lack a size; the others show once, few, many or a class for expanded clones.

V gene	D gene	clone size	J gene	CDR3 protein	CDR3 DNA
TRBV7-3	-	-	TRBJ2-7	CASSLRDRTRTYEQYF	TGTGCCAGCAGCTTAAGAGACAGGACCCGGACCTACGAGCAGTACTTC
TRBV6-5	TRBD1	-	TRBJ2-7	CAIGTGGYEQYF	TGTGCCATCGGGACAGGGGGATACGAGCAGTACTTC
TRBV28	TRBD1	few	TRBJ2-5	CASSTTGGLETQYF	TGTGCCAGCAGTACGACAGGGGGATTGGAGACCCAGTACTTC
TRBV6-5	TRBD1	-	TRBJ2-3	CASRWDRYTDTQYF	TGTGCCAGCAGGTGGGACAGGTACACAGATACGCAGTATTTT
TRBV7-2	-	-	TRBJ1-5	CASSLAGAFNQPQHF	TGTGCCAGCAGCTTAGCAGGGGCTTTCAATCAGCCCCAGCATTTT
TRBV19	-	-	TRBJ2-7	CASSTPGFSYEQYF	TGTGCCAGTAGTACTCCGGGGTTTTCCTACGAGCAGTACTTC
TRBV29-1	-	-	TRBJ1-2	CSAGRGAQGYTF	TGCAGCGCCGGCCGGGGGGCTCAAGGCTACACCTTC
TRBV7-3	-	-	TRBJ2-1	CASSSGLGSGEQFF	TGTGCCAGCAGCTCCGGGCTAGGGAGCGGTGAGCAGTTCTTC
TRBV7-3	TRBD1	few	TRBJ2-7	CASSFTGGGSYEQYF	TGTGCCAGCAGCTTCACAGGGGGTGGCAGCTACGAGCAGTACTTC
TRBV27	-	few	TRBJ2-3	CASSTEGDITQYF	TGTGCCAGCAGCACAGAAGGTGATATTACGCAGTATTTT
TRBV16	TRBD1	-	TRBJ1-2	CASSQTARDSNYGYTF	TGTGCCAGCAGCCAAACCGCCAGGGACAGTAACTATGGCTACACCTTC
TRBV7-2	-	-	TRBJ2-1	CASSFRDIHNEQFF	TGTGCCAGCAGCTTTCGGGACATTCACAATGAGCAGTTCTTC
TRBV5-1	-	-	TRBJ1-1	CASSPIPLRENEAFF	TGCGCCAGCAGCCCTATCCCCCTGAGGGAAAATGAAGCTTTCTTT
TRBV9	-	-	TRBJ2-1	CASSVGPANEQFF	TGTGCCAGCAGCGTAGGACCCGCCAATGAGCAGTTCTTC
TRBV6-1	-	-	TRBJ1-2	CASFPLMPDYGYTF	TGTGCCAGTTTCCCGTTAATGCCTGACTATGGCTACACCTTC
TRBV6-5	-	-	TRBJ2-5	CASSVGPGSETQYF	TGTGCCAGCAGCGTAGGGCCAGGATCAGAGACCCAGTACTTC
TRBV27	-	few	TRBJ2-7	CASSLPGTLYEQYF	TGTGCCAGCAGTCTTCCGGGAACCCTCTACGAGCAGTACTTC
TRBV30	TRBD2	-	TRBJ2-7	CAWSLAGGREQYF	TGTGCCTGGAGTTTAGCGGGAGGGCGGGAGCAGTACTTC
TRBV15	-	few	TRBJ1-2	CATSRDQDGSYGYTF	TGTGCCACCAGCAGAGATCAAGACGGAAGTTATGGCTACACCTTC
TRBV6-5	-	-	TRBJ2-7	CASSLLSRDEQYF	TGTGCCAGCAGTTTACTGTCCAGGGACGAGCAGTACTTC
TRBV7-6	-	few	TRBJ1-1	CASSLGGVNTEAFF	TGTGCCAGCAGCTTAGGAGGTGTGAACACTGAAGCTTTCTTT
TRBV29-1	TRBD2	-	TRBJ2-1	CSVWVSGHDEQFF	TGCAGCGTTTGGGTTAGCGGGCACGATGAGCAGTTCTTC
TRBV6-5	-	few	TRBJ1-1	CASRQNTEAFF	TGTGCCAGCAGACAGAACACTGAAGCTTTCTTT
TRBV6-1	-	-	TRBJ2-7	CASSVLASTYEQYF	TGTGCCAGCAGTGTCCTAGCCTCAACCTACGAGCAGTACTTC
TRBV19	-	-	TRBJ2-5	CASSIEKGETQYF	TGTGCCAGTAGTATCGAGAAGGGAGAGACCCAGTACTTC
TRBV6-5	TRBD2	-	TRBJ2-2	CASSSGLAGGPGELFF	TGTGCCAGCAGTTCGGGACTAGCGGGAGGGCCTGGGGAGCTGTTTTTT
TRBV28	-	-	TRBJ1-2	CASSRGGGADYGYTF	TGTGCCAGCAGCCGAGGCGGGGGCGCGGACTATGGCTACACCTTC
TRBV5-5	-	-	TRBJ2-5	CASSPLGETQYF	TGTGCCAGCAGCCCCTTGGGGGAGACCCAGTACTTC
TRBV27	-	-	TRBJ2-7	CASSPGMYEQYF	TGTGCCAGCAGTCCAGGGATGTACGAGCAGTACTTC
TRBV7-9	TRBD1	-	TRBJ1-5	CASSLVGQGAGQPQHF	TGTGCCAGCAGCTTAGTGGGACAGGGGGCAGGGCAGCCCCAGCATTTT
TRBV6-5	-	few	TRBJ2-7	CASSNRWEQYF	TGTGCCAGCAGTAACCGTTGGGAGCAGTACTTC
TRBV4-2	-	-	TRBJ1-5	CASSQDQGAGQPQHF	TGTGCCAGCAGCCAAGATCAAGGGGCTGGACAGCCCCAGCATTTT
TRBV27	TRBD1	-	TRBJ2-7	CASSLSAGTGGGYEQYF	TGTGCCAGCAGTTTATCGGCCGGGACAGGGGGCGGGTACGAGCAGTACTTC
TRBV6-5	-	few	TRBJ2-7	CASSYSIAESSYEQYF	TGTGCCAGCAGTTACTCGATTGCGGAGAGCTCCTACGAGCAGTACTTC
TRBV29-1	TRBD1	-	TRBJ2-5	CSVAGQGGETQYF	TGCAGCGTCGCGGGACAGGGTGGTGAGACCCAGTACTTC
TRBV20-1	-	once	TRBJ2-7	CSAEGSYEQYF	TGCAGTGCTGAAGGGAGCTACGAGCAGTACTTC
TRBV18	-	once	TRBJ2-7	CASSPGLAVHEQYF	TGTGCCAGCTCACCCGGGTTGGCGGTCCACGAGCAGTACTTC
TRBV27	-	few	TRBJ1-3	CASSFRLPGNTIYF	TGTGCCAGCAGTTTCCGCTTACCTGGAAACACCATATATTTT
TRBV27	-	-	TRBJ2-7	CASSFRRGDEQYF	TGTGCCAGCAGTTTCCGGAGGGGCGACGAGCAGTACTTC
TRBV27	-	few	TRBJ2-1	CASTTDVGYNEQFF	TGTGCCAGCACGACCGACGTCGGATACAATGAGCAGTTCTTC
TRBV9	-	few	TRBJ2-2	CASSVWGTGELFF	TGTGCCAGCAGCGTATGGGGGACCGGGGAGCTGTTTTTT
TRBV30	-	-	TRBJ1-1	CASQTANTEAFF	TGTGCCTCTCAGACAGCGAACACTGAAGCTTTCTTT